The rows below give T cell receptor beta chains drawn from one sample of a study of memory CD4+ T cells and cytomegalovirus serostatus. Profiled with immunoSEQ multiplex PCR; TCRdb holds only in-frame clones, not every one. The sample holds about 50,000 clones; roughly four fifths are singletons and the top ten take approximately 0.64%. Sequencing input: memory CD4+ T cells from blood. Receptor source: an adult in good health and CMV-seronegative. The CDR3 runs from the conserved cysteine through the conserved F or W. The D gene is left open where the match is weak. For some rows the clone size is stated as once, few or many, or as a class when expanded; others skip it.

D gene: -
clone size: once
V gene: TRBV5-4
J gene: TRBJ1-2
CDR3 DNA: TGTGCCAGCAGCTTCGTGGGGGGCTCTAGGCGCTACACCTTC
CDR3 protein: CASSFVGGSRRYTF

D gene: -
clone size: -
V gene: TRBV21-1
J gene: TRBJ2-2
CDR3 DNA: TGTGCCAGCAGACCGGGGTACACAGGCTTGACCGGGGAGCTGTTTTTT
CDR3 protein: CASRPGYTGLTGELFF

D gene: TRBD1
clone size: few
V gene: TRBV5-1
J gene: TRBJ1-4
CDR3 DNA: TGCGCCAGCAGCGCCGGGACAGGGGGAATTGGTGAAAAACTGTTTTTT
CDR3 protein: CASSAGTGGIGEKLFF

D gene: -
clone size: -
V gene: TRBV19
J gene: TRBJ2-1
CDR3 DNA: TGTGCCAGTAGTATAAGGAGAACAGGAACGGGTGAGCAGTTCTTC
CDR3 protein: CASSIRRTGTGEQFF

D gene: -
clone size: -
V gene: TRBV2
J gene: TRBJ1-1
CDR3 DNA: TGTGCCAGCAGCCTACTCGGGGGAGTGAACACTGAAGCTTTCTTT
CDR3 protein: CASSLLGGVNTEAFF

D gene: TRBD1
clone size: once
V gene: TRBV19
J gene: TRBJ1-2
CDR3 DNA: TGTGCCAGTAGCGGTGACAGGGGGAGGAACTATGGCTACACCTTC
CDR3 protein: CASSGDRGRNYGYTF

D gene: -
clone size: once
V gene: TRBV2
J gene: TRBJ2-3
CDR3 DNA: TGTGCCAGCAGTGAAGACAGGGTAACAGATACGCAGTATTTT
CDR3 protein: CASSEDRVTDTQYF

D gene: -
clone size: -
V gene: TRBV2
J gene: TRBJ1-2
CDR3 DNA: TGTGCCAGCAGCGCTGACAGGCTTCGTGGCTACACCTTC
CDR3 protein: CASSADRLRGYTF

D gene: -
clone size: -
V gene: TRBV18
J gene: TRBJ2-5
CDR3 DNA: TGTGCCAGCTCACCACCGACTAGTTTGGAGACCCAGTACTTC
CDR3 protein: CASSPPTSLETQYF

D gene: TRBD1
clone size: -
V gene: TRBV2
J gene: TRBJ1-5
CDR3 DNA: TGTGCCAGCAAGGAGACAGGGACTCAGCCCCAGCATTTT
CDR3 protein: CASKETGTQPQHF

D gene: -
clone size: -
V gene: TRBV5-4
J gene: TRBJ2-2
CDR3 DNA: TGTGCCAGCAGCCACGTTCGAACTAACACCGGGGAGCTGTTTTTT
CDR3 protein: CASSHVRTNTGELFF

D gene: -
clone size: -
V gene: TRBV5-1
J gene: TRBJ2-2
CDR3 DNA: TGCGCCAGCAGTTATTTGTTTCAGGGAGGCACCGGGGAGCTGTTTTTT
CDR3 protein: CASSYLFQGGTGELFF

D gene: TRBD1
clone size: -
V gene: TRBV7-2
J gene: TRBJ1-1
CDR3 DNA: TGTGCCAGCAGCCTCCGGACAGGGGGGAACACTGAAGCTTTCTTT
CDR3 protein: CASSLRTGGNTEAFF

D gene: -
clone size: -
V gene: TRBV14
J gene: TRBJ1-1
CDR3 DNA: TGTGCCAGCAACCAGGGGTCGGGCACTGAAGCTTTCTTT
CDR3 protein: CASNQGSGTEAFF

D gene: TRBD2
clone size: -
V gene: TRBV7-2
J gene: TRBJ2-5
CDR3 DNA: TGTGCCAGCAGCTTGGGTAGCGGGGCAAGAATTAACCAAGAGACCCAGTACTTC
CDR3 protein: CASSLGSGARINQETQYF

D gene: -
clone size: -
V gene: TRBV5-6
J gene: TRBJ1-1
CDR3 DNA: TGTGCCAGCAGCTTTTACACTGAAGCTTTCTTT
CDR3 protein: CASSFYTEAFF

D gene: -
clone size: -
V gene: TRBV18
J gene: TRBJ2-2
CDR3 DNA: TGTGCCAGCTCACCACCGCCAGGGTCCGCCGGGGAGCTGTTTTTT
CDR3 protein: CASSPPPGSAGELFF

D gene: -
clone size: -
V gene: TRBV9
J gene: TRBJ1-4
CDR3 DNA: TGTGCCAGCAGCGGAACCTGGGCGGGTGAAAAACTGTTTTTT
CDR3 protein: CASSGTWAGEKLFF

D gene: -
clone size: -
V gene: TRBV5-1
J gene: TRBJ2-3
CDR3 DNA: TGCGCCAGCAGCTCGTCCCCGGAAAGTACGCAGTATTTT
CDR3 protein: CASSSSPESTQYF

D gene: -
clone size: -
V gene: TRBV6-1
J gene: TRBJ1-5
CDR3 DNA: TGTGCCAGCAGTGAACGTAGAGGGGGTCAGCCCCAGCATTTT
CDR3 protein: CASSERRGGQPQHF

D gene: -
clone size: -
V gene: TRBV6-1
J gene: TRBJ1-2
CDR3 DNA: TGTGCCAGCAGTCCCGTCGGAGGGGGGGATGGCTACACCTTC
CDR3 protein: CASSPVGGGDGYTF

D gene: -
clone size: -
V gene: TRBV6-1
J gene: TRBJ1-3
CDR3 DNA: TGTGCCAGCAGTGATGGTCCAGGGTACGATTCTGGAAACACCATATATTTT
CDR3 protein: CASSDGPGYDSGNTIYF

D gene: -
clone size: -
V gene: TRBV2
J gene: TRBJ2-6
CDR3 DNA: TGTGCCAGCAGTGACTGGGAGTCCGGGGCCAACGTCCTGACTTTC
CDR3 protein: CASSDWESGANVLTF

D gene: TRBD1
clone size: few
V gene: TRBV15
J gene: TRBJ1-6
CDR3 DNA: TGTGCCACCAGCAGAGAGAGGGGGCCGACACCCCTCCACTTT
CDR3 protein: CATSRERGPTPLHF

D gene: -
clone size: -
V gene: TRBV10-3
J gene: TRBJ2-4
CDR3 DNA: TGTGCCATCAGTGAGTCGAGTAGGGAAAGGAACATTCAGTACTTC
CDR3 protein: CAISESSRERNIQYF

D gene: -
clone size: -
V gene: TRBV14
J gene: TRBJ1-5
CDR3 DNA: TGTGCCAGCAGCCTGAGAGGCAATCAGCCCCAGCATTTT
CDR3 protein: CASSLRGNQPQHF

D gene: -
clone size: -
V gene: TRBV18
J gene: TRBJ2-7
CDR3 DNA: TGTGCCAGCTCACGCGGGGATCGGTGGGACTACGAGCAGTACTTC
CDR3 protein: CASSRGDRWDYEQYF

D gene: -
clone size: -
V gene: TRBV5-6
J gene: TRBJ2-5
CDR3 DNA: TGTGCCAGCAGCTTTATTCCGGGAGAGACCCAGTACTTC
CDR3 protein: CASSFIPGETQYF

D gene: TRBD1
clone size: -
V gene: TRBV6-5
J gene: TRBJ1-5
CDR3 DNA: TGTGCCACCAAGGGAACAGGGGACAATCAGCCCCAGCATTTT
CDR3 protein: CATKGTGDNQPQHF

D gene: -
clone size: -
V gene: TRBV2
J gene: TRBJ1-1
CDR3 DNA: TGTGCCAGCAGTGTAACATCTCCGCCGGGGGGTTGGGCTTTCTTT
CDR3 protein: CASSVTSPPGGWAFF

D gene: -
clone size: -
V gene: TRBV7-9
J gene: TRBJ2-7
CDR3 DNA: TGTGCCAGCAGCTTTCAGGGGGGAAACTACGAGCAGTACTTC
CDR3 protein: CASSFQGGNYEQYF

D gene: TRBD1
clone size: -
V gene: TRBV7-8
J gene: TRBJ1-5
CDR3 DNA: TGTGCCAGCAGCTCCTACCGACAGGGTCAGCCCCAGCATTTT
CDR3 protein: CASSSYRQGQPQHF

D gene: -
clone size: -
V gene: TRBV10-3
J gene: TRBJ2-3
CDR3 DNA: TGTGCCATCAGGCTAGCTCTATCTCCCACAGATACGCAGTATTTT
CDR3 protein: CAIRLALSPTDTQYF

D gene: -
clone size: once
V gene: TRBV6-1
J gene: TRBJ1-1
CDR3 DNA: TGTGCCAGCAGCCTAACGAAGAAGAACACTGAAGCTTTCTTT
CDR3 protein: CASSLTKKNTEAFF

D gene: -
clone size: -
V gene: TRBV18
J gene: TRBJ1-1
CDR3 DNA: TGTGCCAGCTCACCATGGGATCGGCTGAACACTGAAGCTTTCTTT
CDR3 protein: CASSPWDRLNTEAFF

D gene: -
clone size: few
V gene: TRBV10-2
J gene: TRBJ2-3
CDR3 DNA: TGCGCCAGTAGGGACTTTAGCACAGATACGCAGTATTTT
CDR3 protein: CASRDFSTDTQYF

D gene: TRBD1
clone size: -
V gene: TRBV7-8
J gene: TRBJ1-1
CDR3 DNA: TGTGCCAGCAGCTCGGGACAGGGTGACGCTGAAGCTTTCTTT
CDR3 protein: CASSSGQGDAEAFF

D gene: TRBD2
clone size: -
V gene: TRBV5-1
J gene: TRBJ2-5
CDR3 DNA: TGCGCCAGCAGCTCCGGACTAGCGCGTCGTGAGACCCAGTACTTC
CDR3 protein: CASSSGLARRETQYF

D gene: -
clone size: few
V gene: TRBV29-1
J gene: TRBJ2-1
CDR3 DNA: TGCAGCGTTGAGCCCCTTGGTCATGAGCAGTTCTTC
CDR3 protein: CSVEPLGHEQFF

D gene: TRBD2
clone size: -
V gene: TRBV4-2
J gene: TRBJ2-1
CDR3 DNA: TGTGCCAGCAGCCAAGATCTCAGGACTAGCGGAGGCAATGAGCAGTTCTTC
CDR3 protein: CASSQDLRTSGGNEQFF

D gene: TRBD1
clone size: -
V gene: TRBV11-2
J gene: TRBJ1-6
CDR3 DNA: TGTGCCAGCAGCTCAGACAGGGGGTATAATTCACCCCTCCACTTT
CDR3 protein: CASSSDRGYNSPLHF

D gene: TRBD1
clone size: -
V gene: TRBV28
J gene: TRBJ2-5
CDR3 DNA: TGTGCCAGCAGTTCTAGACAGGGGCGCCAAGAGACCCAGTACTTC
CDR3 protein: CASSSRQGRQETQYF